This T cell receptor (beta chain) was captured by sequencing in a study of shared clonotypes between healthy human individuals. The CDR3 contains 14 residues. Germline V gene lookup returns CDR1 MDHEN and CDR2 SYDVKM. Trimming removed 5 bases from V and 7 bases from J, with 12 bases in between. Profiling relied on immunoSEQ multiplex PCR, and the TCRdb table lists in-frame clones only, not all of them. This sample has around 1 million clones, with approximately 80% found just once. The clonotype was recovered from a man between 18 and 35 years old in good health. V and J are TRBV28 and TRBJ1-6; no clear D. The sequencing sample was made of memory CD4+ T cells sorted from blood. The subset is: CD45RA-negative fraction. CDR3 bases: TGTGCCAGCAGTCCTTCAGTGGGGAATTCACCCCTCCACTTT. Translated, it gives CASSPSVGNSPLHF.